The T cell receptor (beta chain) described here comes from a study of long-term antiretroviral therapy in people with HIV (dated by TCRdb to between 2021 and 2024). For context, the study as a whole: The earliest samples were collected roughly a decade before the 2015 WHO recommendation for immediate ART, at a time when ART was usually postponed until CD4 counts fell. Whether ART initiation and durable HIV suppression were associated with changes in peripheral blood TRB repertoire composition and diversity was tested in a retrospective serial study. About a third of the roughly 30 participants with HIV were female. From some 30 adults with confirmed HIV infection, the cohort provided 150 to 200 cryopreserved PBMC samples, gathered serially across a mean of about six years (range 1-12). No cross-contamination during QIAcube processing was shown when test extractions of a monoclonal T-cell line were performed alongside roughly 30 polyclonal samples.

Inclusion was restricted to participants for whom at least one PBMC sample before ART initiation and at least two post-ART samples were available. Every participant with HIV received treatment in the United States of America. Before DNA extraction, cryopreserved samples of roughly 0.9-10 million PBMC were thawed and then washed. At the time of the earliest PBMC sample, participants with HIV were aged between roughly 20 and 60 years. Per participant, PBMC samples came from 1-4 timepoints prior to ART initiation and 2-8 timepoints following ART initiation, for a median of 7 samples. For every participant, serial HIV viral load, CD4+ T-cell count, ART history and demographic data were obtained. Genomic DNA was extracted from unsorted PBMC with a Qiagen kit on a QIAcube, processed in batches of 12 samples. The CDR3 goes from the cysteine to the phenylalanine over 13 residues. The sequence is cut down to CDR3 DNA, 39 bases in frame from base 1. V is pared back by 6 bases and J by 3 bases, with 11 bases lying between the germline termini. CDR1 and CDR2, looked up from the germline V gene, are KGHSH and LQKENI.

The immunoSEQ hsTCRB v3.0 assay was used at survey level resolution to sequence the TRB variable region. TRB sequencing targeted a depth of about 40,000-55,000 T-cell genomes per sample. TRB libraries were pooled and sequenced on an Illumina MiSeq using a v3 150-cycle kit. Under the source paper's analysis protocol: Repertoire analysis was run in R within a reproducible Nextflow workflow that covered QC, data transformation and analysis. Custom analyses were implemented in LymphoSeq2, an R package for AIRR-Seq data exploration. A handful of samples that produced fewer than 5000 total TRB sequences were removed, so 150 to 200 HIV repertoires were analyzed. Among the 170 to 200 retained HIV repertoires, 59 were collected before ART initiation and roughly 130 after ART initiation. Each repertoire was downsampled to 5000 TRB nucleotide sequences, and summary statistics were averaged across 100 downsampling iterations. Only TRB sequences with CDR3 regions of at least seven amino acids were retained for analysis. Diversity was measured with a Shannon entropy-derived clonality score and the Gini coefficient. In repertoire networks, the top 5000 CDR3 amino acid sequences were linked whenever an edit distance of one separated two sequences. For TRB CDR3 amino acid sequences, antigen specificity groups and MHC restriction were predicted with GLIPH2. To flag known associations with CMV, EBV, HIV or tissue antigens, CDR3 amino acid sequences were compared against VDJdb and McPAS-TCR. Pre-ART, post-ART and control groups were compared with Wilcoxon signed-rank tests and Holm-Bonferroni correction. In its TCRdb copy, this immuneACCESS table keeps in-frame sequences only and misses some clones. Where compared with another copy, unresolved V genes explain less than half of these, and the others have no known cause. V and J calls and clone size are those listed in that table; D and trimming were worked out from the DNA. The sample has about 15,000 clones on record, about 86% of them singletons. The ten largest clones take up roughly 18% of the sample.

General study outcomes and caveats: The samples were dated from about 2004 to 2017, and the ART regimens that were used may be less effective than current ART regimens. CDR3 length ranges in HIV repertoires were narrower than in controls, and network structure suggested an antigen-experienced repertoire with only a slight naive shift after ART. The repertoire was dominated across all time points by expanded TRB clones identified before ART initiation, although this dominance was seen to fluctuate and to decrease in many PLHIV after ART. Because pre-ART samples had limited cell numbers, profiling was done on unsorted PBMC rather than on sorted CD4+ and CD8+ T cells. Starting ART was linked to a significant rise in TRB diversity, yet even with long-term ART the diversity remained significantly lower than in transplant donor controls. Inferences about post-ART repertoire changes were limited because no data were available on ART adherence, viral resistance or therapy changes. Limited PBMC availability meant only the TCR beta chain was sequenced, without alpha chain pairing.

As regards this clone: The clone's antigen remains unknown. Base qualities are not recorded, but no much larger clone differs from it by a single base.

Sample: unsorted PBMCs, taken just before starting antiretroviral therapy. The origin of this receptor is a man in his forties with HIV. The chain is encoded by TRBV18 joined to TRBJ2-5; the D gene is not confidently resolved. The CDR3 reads CASSFTREETQYF. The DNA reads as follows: TGTGCCAGCTCCTTCACACGGGAAGAGACCCAGTACTTC.